A selection of T cell receptor beta chains follows, all from one sample in a study of Ad26.COV2.S vaccination and SARS-CoV-2 variants. Assay: immunoSEQ multiplex PCR; the TCRdb copy retains only in-frame clones and omits some. The data contain a few hundred thousand clones, over 75% of them singletons. Sequencing used peripheral blood, obtained in a trial of Ad26.COV2.S vaccine versus placebo. These receptor sequences come from a person aged 18 to 65 who received the Ad26.COV2.S COVID-19 vaccine or a placebo. The CDR3 runs from the conserved cysteine through the conserved F or W.

V: TRBV19; J: TRBJ2-3; CDR3: CASSISKDTQYF
V: TRBV6-4; J: TRBJ2-3; CDR3: CASSEDSTDTQYF
V: TRBV23-1; J: TRBJ2-1; CDR3: CASSTLGQNEQFF
V: TRBV5-4; J: TRBJ2-3; CDR3: CASSLKLAGITDTQYF
V: TRBV14; J: TRBJ1-1; CDR3: CASSQEGALLPEAFF
V: TRBV19; J: TRBJ1-2; CDR3: CASSIKVNYGYTF
V: TRBV6-5; J: TRBJ2-1; CDR3: CASSYTFDSYNEQFF
V: TRBV5-1; J: TRBJ2-2; CDR3: CASSLRMSSGRANTGELFF
V: TRBV5-1; J: TRBJ2-7; CDR3: CASSLGRDRVNYEQYF
V: TRBV21-1; J: TRBJ2-7; CDR3: CASSSKRGTGDYEQYF
V: TRBV4-3; J: TRBJ2-7; CDR3: CASSQRLPLDSYSSYEQYF
V: TRBV11-2; J: TRBJ1-2; CDR3: CASSATQGVNGYTF
V: TRBV2; J: TRBJ2-3; CDR3: CASSEDRALGTDTQYF
V: TRBV30; J: TRBJ2-7; CDR3: CAWGDSSYEQYF
V: TRBV9; J: TRBJ1-2; CDR3: CASSARTGDGHYGYTF
V: TRBV5-6; J: TRBJ1-3; CDR3: CASSPNPRGNTIYF
V: TRBV10-3; J: TRBJ2-7; CDR3: CAISEVGTGSSYEQYF
V: TRBV5-8; J: TRBJ2-7; CDR3: CASSSRDEPTGQYF
V: TRBV6-5; J: TRBJ2-2; CDR3: CASSYSPWGFGELFF
V: TRBV30; J: TRBJ1-1; CDR3: CAWSSPRTGNTEAFF
V: TRBV9; J: TRBJ2-1; CDR3: CASSTQTSGGALPVEQFF
V: TRBV4-1; J: TRBJ2-7; CDR3: CASAGSSYEQYF
V: TRBV6-1; J: TRBJ1-3; CDR3: CASSEGTAGNTIYF
V: TRBV7-7; J: TRBJ2-5; CDR3: CASGEGAETQYF
V: TRBV4-2; J: TRBJ2-5; CDR3: CASSQGLAAAQETQYF